Listed here is a single TCR beta chain. The CDR3 sequence is 13 residues long. Germline V gene data show CDR1 as SEHNR and CDR2 as FQNEAQ (reference sequence). Trimming stripped 7 bases from V and 7 bases from J, with 13 bases between. The data stem from a study of blood T cell repertoires in COVID-19. Original data processing: Using reference gene primer amplification, nucleated cell counts were estimated. TCRdb's copy holds only in-frame clones and misses some; the assay was immunoSEQ multiplex PCR. V, J and clone size are those of that table, while D and trimming were read from the DNA. The data contain over 250,000 clones, 85% to 90% of them seen just once; the ten biggest clones take up around 0.99%.

The TCR was taken from a woman aged 35 to 49 who had recovered from COVID-19. Input material: peripheral blood. V and J are TRBV7-9 and TRBJ1-4; a possible D gene is TRBD1 (5 bases). CDR3 coding DNA: TGTGCCAGCACCCTAGCGGGGGTTGAAAAACTGTTTTTT. Protein product: CASTLAGVEKLFF.